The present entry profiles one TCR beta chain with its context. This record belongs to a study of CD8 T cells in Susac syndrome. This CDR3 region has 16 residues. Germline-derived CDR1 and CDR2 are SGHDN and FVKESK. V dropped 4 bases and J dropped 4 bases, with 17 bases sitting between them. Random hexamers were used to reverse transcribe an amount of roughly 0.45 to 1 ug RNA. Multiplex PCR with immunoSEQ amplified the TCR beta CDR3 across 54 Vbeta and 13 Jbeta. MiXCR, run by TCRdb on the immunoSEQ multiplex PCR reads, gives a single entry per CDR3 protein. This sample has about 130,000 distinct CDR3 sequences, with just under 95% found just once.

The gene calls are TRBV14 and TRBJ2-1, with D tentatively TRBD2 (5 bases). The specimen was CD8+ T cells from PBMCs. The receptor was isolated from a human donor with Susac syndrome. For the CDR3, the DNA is TGTGCCAGCAGCCTAGCAAGGCTAGCCCCGTACAATGAGCAGTTCTTC. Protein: CASSLARLAPYNEQFF.